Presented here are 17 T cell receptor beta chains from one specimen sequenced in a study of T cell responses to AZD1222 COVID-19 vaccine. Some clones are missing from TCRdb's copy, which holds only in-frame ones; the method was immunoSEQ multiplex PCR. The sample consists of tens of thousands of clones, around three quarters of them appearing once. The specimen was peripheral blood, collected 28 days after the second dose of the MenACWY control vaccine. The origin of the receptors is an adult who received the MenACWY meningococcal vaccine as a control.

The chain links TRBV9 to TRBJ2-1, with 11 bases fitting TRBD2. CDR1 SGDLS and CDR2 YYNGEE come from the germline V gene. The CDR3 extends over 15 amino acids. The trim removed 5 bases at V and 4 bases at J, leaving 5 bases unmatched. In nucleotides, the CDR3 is TGTGCCAGCAGTGCTAGCGGGGGGTTGTACAATGAGCAGTTCTTC. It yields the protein CASSASGGLYNEQFF.

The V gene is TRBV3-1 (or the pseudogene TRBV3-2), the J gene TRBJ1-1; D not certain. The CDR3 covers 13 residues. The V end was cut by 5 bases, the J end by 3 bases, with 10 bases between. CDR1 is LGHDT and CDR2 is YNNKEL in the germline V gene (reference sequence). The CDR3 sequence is CASSSRRDTEAFF. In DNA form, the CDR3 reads TGTGCCAGCAGCTCTAGACGGGACACTGAAGCTTTCTTT.

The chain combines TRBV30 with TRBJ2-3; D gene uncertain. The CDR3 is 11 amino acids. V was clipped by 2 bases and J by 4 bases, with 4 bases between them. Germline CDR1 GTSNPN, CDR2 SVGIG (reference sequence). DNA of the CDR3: TGTGCCTGGAGTCAGGCAGATACGCAGTATTTT. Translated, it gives CAWSQADTQYF.

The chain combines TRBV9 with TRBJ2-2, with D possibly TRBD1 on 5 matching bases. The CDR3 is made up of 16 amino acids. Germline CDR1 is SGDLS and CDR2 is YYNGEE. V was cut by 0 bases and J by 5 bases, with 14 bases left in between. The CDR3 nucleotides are TGTGCCAGCAGCGTAGTCGAGGACCCAGGGACCGGGGAGCTGTTTTTT. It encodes CASSVVEDPGTGELFF.

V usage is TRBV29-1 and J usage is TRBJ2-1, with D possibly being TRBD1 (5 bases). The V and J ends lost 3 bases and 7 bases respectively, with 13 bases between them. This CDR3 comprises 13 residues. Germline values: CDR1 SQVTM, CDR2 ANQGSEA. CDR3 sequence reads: CSVDGSRANEQFF. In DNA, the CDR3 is TGCAGCGTTGACGGCTCCAGGGCGAATGAGCAGTTCTTC.

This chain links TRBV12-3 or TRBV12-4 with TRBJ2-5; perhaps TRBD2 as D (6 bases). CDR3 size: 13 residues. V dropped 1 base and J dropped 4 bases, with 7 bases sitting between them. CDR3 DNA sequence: TGTGCCAGCAGTTTAGTGGGGGGAGAGACCCAGTACTTC. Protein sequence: CASSLVGGETQYF.

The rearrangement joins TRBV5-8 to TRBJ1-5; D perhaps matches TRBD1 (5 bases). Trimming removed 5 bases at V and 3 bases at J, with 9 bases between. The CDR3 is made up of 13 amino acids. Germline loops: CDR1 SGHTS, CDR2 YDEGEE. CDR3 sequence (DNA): TGTGCCAGCAGGGCGGGGCTCAATCAGCCCCAGCATTTT. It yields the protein CASRAGLNQPQHF.

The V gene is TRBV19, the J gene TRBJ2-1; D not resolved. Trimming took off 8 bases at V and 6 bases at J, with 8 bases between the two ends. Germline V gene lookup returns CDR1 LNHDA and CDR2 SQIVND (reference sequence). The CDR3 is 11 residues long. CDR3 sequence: CASQVGNEQFF. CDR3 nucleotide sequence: TGTGCCAGTCAAGTGGGCAATGAGCAGTTCTTC.

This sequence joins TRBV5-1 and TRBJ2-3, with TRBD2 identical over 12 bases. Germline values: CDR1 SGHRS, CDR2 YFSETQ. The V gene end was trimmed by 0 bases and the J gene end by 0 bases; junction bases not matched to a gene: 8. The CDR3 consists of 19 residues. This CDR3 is CASSLAGPSGRVSTDTQYF. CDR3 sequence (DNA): TGCGCCAGCAGCTTGGCCGGGCCTAGCGGGAGGGTTAGCACAGATACGCAGTATTTT.

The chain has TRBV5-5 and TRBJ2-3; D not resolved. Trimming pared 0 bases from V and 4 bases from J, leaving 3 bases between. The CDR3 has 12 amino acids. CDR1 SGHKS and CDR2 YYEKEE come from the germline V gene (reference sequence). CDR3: CASSLEADTQYF. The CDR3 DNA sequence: TGTGCCAGCAGCTTGGAGGCAGATACGCAGTATTTT.

CDR3 sequence: CASSIDDGVGENEQFF. Written as DNA, the CDR3 is TGTGCCAGTAGTATAGATGACGGGGTGGGAGAAAATGAGCAGTTCTTC. The chain joins TRBV19 to TRBJ2-1; the D gene is possibly TRBD2 (5 bases). The germline V gene has CDR1 LNHDA and CDR2 SQIVND (reference sequence). CDR3 length: 16 residues. Trimming cost V 0 bases and J 7 bases, with 16 bases left between them.

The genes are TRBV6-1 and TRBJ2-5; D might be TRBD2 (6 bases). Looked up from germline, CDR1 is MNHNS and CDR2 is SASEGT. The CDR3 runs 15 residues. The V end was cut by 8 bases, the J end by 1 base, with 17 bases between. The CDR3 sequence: CASRSHEGGQETQYF. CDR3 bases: TGTGCCAGCCGCTCCCATGAGGGAGGCCAAGAGACCCAGTACTTC.

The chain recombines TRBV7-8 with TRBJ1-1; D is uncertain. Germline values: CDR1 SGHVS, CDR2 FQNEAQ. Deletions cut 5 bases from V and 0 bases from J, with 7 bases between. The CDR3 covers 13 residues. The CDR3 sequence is CASSPRLNTEAFF. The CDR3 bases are TGTGCCAGCAGCCCCCGCCTGAACACTGAAGCTTTCTTT.

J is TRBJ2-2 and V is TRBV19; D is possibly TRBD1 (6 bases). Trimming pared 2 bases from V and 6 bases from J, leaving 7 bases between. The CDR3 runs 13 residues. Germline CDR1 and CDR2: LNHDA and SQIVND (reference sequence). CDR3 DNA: TGTGCCAGTAGTATAAACAGGGCCGGGGAGCTGTTTTTT. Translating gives CASSINRAGELFF. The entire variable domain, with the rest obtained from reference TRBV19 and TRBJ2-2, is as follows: DGGITQSPKYLFRKEGQNVTLSCEQNLNHDAMYWYRQDPGQGLRLIYYSQIVNDFQKGDIAEGYSVSREKKESFPLTVTSAQKNPTAFYLCASSINRAGELFFGEGSRLTVL.

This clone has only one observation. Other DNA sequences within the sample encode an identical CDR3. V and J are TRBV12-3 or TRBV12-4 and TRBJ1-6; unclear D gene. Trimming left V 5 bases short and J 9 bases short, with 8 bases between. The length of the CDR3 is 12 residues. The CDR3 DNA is TGTGCCAGCAGTCGGGAAGGTTCACCCCTCCACTTT. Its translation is CASSREGSPLHF.

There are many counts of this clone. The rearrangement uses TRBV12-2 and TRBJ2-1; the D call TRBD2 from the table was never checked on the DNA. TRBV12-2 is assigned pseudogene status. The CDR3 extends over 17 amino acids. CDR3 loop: CASRLEVPFSAWNEQFF. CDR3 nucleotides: TGTGCAAGTCGCTTAGAGGTCCCCTTCAGCGCATGGAATGAGCAGTTCTTC.

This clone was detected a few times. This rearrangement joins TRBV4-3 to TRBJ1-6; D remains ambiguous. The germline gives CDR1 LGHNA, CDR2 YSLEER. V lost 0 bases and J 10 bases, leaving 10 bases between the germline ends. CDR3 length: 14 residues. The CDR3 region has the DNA TGCGCCAGCAGCCAAGATCGTAAGGAGTCACCCCTCCACTTT. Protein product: CASSQDRKESPLHF.